These 12 T cell receptor beta chains originate from one sample sequenced in a study of chemoradiotherapy in HPV16-positive cancers. Clones were sequenced by immunoSEQ multiplex PCR, and TCRdb holds only the in-frame ones, with some missing. The table shows around 970 clones, with roughly four fifths occurring only once. This material consisted of tumor tissue, taken from a patient who underwent chemoradiotherapy. The source is a human donor with HPV-associated anogenital cancer.

The chain employs TRBV11-1 and TRBJ1-6; the D is unclear. The length of the CDR3 is 13 residues. Germline V gene data show CDR1 as SGHAT and CDR2 as FQDESV (reference sequence). Trimming shortened V by 5 bases and J by 10 bases, and 12 bases separated the two germline ends. In DNA, the CDR3 is TGTGCCAGCAGCGCGTCAGGTGGCTCACCCCTCCACTTT. This encodes CASSASGGSPLHF.

The V gene is TRBV6-6, the J gene TRBJ1-4; D uncertain. CDR3 size: 15 residues. The V gene's germline CDR1 is MNHNY and CDR2 SVGAGI (reference sequence). Trimming removed 0 bases from V and 8 bases from J, with 13 bases in between. In nucleotides, the CDR3 is TGTGCCAGCAGTTACTCGCCTCCTCCCCGGGAAAAACTGTTTTTT. Protein sequence: CASSYSPPPREKLFF.

This clone was seen more than once but under ten times. The rearrangement joins TRBV4-2 to TRBJ2-2; no clear D gene. CDR1 is LGHNA and CDR2 is YNFKEQ in the germline V gene. The V gene lost 0 bases and the J gene lost 0 bases, with 5 bases spanning the gap. The CDR3 loop spans 15 amino acids. CDR3 protein: CASSQEATNTGELFF. In nucleotides, the CDR3 is TGTGCCAGCAGCCAAGAGGCTACGAACACCGGGGAGCTGTTTTTT.

The sample holds one count of this clone. V and J are TRBV18 and TRBJ2-3; 8 positions match TRBD1. The J segment lost 0 bases and the V segment lost 3 bases, leaving 2 bases of the junction unmatched. The germline gives CDR1 KGHSH, CDR2 LQKENI. This CDR3 contains 15 residues. CDR3 sequence: CASSPWTGSTDTQYF. The CDR3 DNA reads TGTGCCAGCTCACCTTGGACAGGGAGCACAGATACGCAGTATTTT.

The sample holds a few counts of this clone. This chain uses TRBV6-4 with TRBJ1-4; D possibly corresponds to TRBD1 (5 bases). V was pared by 5 bases and J by 3 bases, with 13 bases between. This CDR3 contains 15 residues. CDR1 is MRHNA and CDR2 is SNTAGT in the germline V gene. In DNA, the CDR3 is TGTGCCAGCAGTCCAGGGTTAGCGGCTAATGAAAAACTGTTTTTT. Residues: CASSPGLAANEKLFF.

In its sample, this clone was seen once. The chain links TRBV19 to TRBJ1-2; no firm D call. The CDR3 has 14 residues. Trimming stripped 5 bases from V and 0 bases from J, with 10 bases between. Germline CDR1 and CDR2: LNHDA and SQIVND (reference sequence). CDR3 sequence: CASSSRETNYGYTF. The CDR3 coding sequence is TGTGCCAGTAGTTCACGGGAAACTAACTATGGCTACACCTTC.

The chain couples TRBV6-5 to TRBJ2-3; D gene unclear. V lost 2 bases to trimming and J lost 2 bases, with 8 bases between them. Germline V gives CDR1 MNHEY, CDR2 SVGAGI. The CDR3 totals 14 residues. The CDR3 is CASSYLKNTDTQYF. CDR3 nucleotide sequence: TGTGCCAGCAGTTACCTGAAAAACACAGATACGCAGTATTTT.

There are a few counts of this clone. The chain is built from TRBV6-5 and TRBJ2-7; D is unresolved. The CDR3 sequence is 13 residues long. The V end was cut by 6 bases, the J end by 6 bases, with 15 bases between. Germline lookup yields CDR1 MNHEY and CDR2 SVGAGI. CDR3 in DNA: TGTGCCAGCAGCCCTATGGGGAATTTCGAGCAGTACTTC. Residues: CASSPMGNFEQYF.

V is TRBV19 and J is TRBJ1-1; 8 bases are shared with TRBD1. The CDR3 is 15 residues long. Germline CDR1 LNHDA, CDR2 SQIVND (reference sequence). Trimming took 7 bases from V and 1 from J; bases not matched to a gene: 8. In nucleotides, the CDR3 is TGTGCCAGTACCCATGGACAGGGTCGGAACACTGAAGCTTTCTTT. The encoded protein is CASTHGQGRNTEAFF. Full variable domain (rest looked up from reference TRBV19 and TRBJ1-1): DGGITQSPKYLFRKEGQNVTLSCEQNLNHDAMYWYRQDPGQGLRLIYYSQIVNDFQKGDIAEGYSVSREKKESFPLTVTSAQKNPTAFYLCASTHGQGRNTEAFFGQGTRLTVV.

This clone was seen more than once but under ten times. The chain recombines TRBV4-1 with TRBJ2-7; tentatively, D is TRBD2 (6 bases). V was cut by 0 bases and J by 6 bases, with 15 bases left in between. CDR1 and CDR2 from the germline V gene are MGHRA and YSYEKL. There are 15 residues in the CDR3. The CDR3: CASSQDPGEGTEQYF. CDR3 sequence (DNA): TGCGCCAGCAGCCAAGATCCGGGGGAAGGAACCGAGCAGTACTTC.

This clone was detected once. This sequence joins TRBV29-1 and TRBJ2-7, with TRBD2 matching 9 bases. The CDR3 has 13 amino acids. Germline V gives CDR1 SQVTM, CDR2 ANQGSEA. J gave up 7 bases and V 1 base, and 5 bases lay outside the gene matches. In nucleotides, the CDR3 is TGCAGCGTTGAAGGAGGCGGGAGGGGGGAGCAGTACTTC. Its translation: CSVEGGGRGEQYF.

The V and J genes are TRBV6-5 and TRBJ2-1; 7 bases match TRBD2. Germline assignment: CDR1 MNHEY and CDR2 SVGAGI. There are 13 residues in the CDR3. The V gene end was trimmed by 5 bases and the J gene end by 8 bases; junction bases not matched to a gene: 6. CDR3 residues: CASSPLGGDEQFF. The CDR3 region has the DNA TGTGCCAGCAGTCCCTTGGGGGGGGATGAGCAGTTCTTC.